This T cell receptor beta chain was documented in a study of cytomegalovirus exposure and HLA in healthy donors. Findings of the study overall: The study assumed roughly uniform donor sequencing depth for presence/absence analyses. When analyzed later, the rates of TCR association showed variation by HLA locus, with DRB1 the most and HLA-C the fewest.

Germline values: CDR1 SGHRS, CDR2 YFSETQ. The CDR3 has 18 amino acids. The ends lost 0 bases at V and 2 bases at J; junction bases unmatched: 7. Primers included in the PCR were 60 Vbeta and 13 Jbeta primers. Sequenced by immunoSEQ multiplex PCR; TCRdb stores in-frame clones only, minus some. The sample contains approximately 150,000 clones, roughly 85% of which appear only once. Details on this clone: Antigen: not known.

What was sequenced was PBMCs. The sequence was collected from a woman aged 25 to 45 in good health and CMV-seronegative. V is TRBV5-1 and J is TRBJ2-1; 11 bases are shared with TRBD2. The CDR3 region has the DNA TGCGCCAGCAGCTTGGGGGTCCTAGCGGGAGGTGCCTACAATGAGCAGTTCTTC. It specifies CASSLGVLAGGAYNEQFF.